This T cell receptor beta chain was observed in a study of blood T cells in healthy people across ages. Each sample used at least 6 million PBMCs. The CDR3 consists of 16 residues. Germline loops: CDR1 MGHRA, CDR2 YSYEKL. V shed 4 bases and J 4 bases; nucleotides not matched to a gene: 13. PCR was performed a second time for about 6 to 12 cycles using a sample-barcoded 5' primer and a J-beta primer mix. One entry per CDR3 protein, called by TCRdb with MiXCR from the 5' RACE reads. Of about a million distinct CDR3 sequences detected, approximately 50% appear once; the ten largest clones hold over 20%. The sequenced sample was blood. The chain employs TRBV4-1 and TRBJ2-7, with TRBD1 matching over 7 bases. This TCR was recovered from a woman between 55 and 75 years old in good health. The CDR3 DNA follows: TGCGCCAGCAGCCCCATAGCCACGACAGGGCAATACGAGCAGTACTTC. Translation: CASSPIATTGQYEQYF.